Below are 8 T cell receptor beta chains sequenced from a single sample in a study of T-cell reconstitution after alpha-beta-depleted transplantation in children. TCRbeta library preparation incorporated unique molecular identifiers. MiXCR was run by TCRdb on the PCR reads, yielding one entry per CDR3 protein. The sample gives hundreds of thousands of distinct CDR3 sequences, 10% to 15% of which show up once; around 2.2% is in the top ten. Specimen: PBMCs, mostly from graft donor cells, collected 360 days after TCRalphabeta/CD19-depleted stem cell transplant. The receptors originated from a male patient between 5 and 17 years old who had a stem cell transplant for acute myeloid leukemia, so the T cells may come from the graft donor.

This clonotype was recorded only once. V gene TRBV5-5 combines with J gene TRBJ2-3; a possible D gene is TRBD2 (5 bases). CDR3 length: 14 amino acids. Germline V CDR1 and CDR2: SGHKS, YYEKEE (reference sequence). Trimming pared 7 bases from V and 2 bases from J, leaving 14 bases between. CDR3 protein: CASGFLAPTDTQYF. The CDR3 coding sequence is TGTGCCAGCGGATTTCTAGCTCCCACAGATACGCAGTATTTT.

This clonotype was counted at least ten times. The gene calls are TRBV5-6 and TRBJ2-1; TRBD2 aligns across 9 bases. From germline, CDR1 is SGHDT and CDR2 YYEEEE. This CDR3 region has 16 residues. The J segment lost 4 bases and the V segment lost 4 bases, leaving 9 bases of the junction unmatched. The CDR3 protein is CASSDLGLADYNEQFF. The CDR3 nucleotides read TGTGCCAGCAGCGATCTGGGACTAGCAGATTACAATGAGCAGTTCTTC.

This clonotype was observed at least ten times. In DNA, the CDR3 is TGCAGCGTTGTTGGGGGCGGCTATGGCTACACCTTC. Translated: CSVVGGGYGYTF. The chain carries TRBV29-1 and TRBJ1-2, with D possibly matching TRBD1 (6 bases). There are 12 residues in the CDR3. Germline loops: CDR1 SQVTM, CDR2 ANQGSEA. V was pared by 4 bases and J by 4 bases, with 10 bases between.

This clonotype was detected ten times or more. The chain carries TRBV19 and TRBJ2-1; 9 bases are shared with TRBD2. Germline V gene data show CDR1 as LNHDA and CDR2 as SQIVND (reference sequence). V lost 8 bases to trimming and J lost 7 bases; unmatched junction nucleotides: 9. The CDR3 loop spans 14 amino acids. The CDR3 sequence is CASAHSGRLNEQFF. The CDR3 region has the DNA TGTGCCAGTGCCCACAGCGGGAGGTTGAATGAGCAGTTCTTC.

This clonotype was seen a handful of times. The chain carries TRBV9 and TRBJ2-3; unclear D gene. Germline CDR1 reads SGDLS; CDR2 reads YYNGEE. The CDR3 consists of 16 residues. The germline V and J ends were trimmed by 4 bases and 0 bases, with 15 bases remaining between them. In DNA, the CDR3 is TGTGCCAGCAGCCCCCGACGATGGGCGAGCACAGATACGCAGTATTTT. Encoded protein: CASSPRRWASTDTQYF.

The V gene is TRBV4-3, the J gene TRBJ2-1, with no clear D. This CDR3 region has 16 residues. Germline CDR1 LGHNA, CDR2 YSLEER. The V end was cut by 1 base, the J end by 7 bases, with 17 bases between. Here the CDR3 DNA reads TGCGCCAGCAGCCAAGTAATAGCCCCCAACCCTAATGAGCAGTTCTTC. Amino acids: CASSQVIAPNPNEQFF.

This clonotype was seen only a few times. The V call is TRBV28, the J call TRBJ2-3; D may correspond to TRBD1 or TRBD2 (5 bases each). This CDR3 spans 16 amino acids. The V gene's germline CDR1 is MDHEN and CDR2 SYDVKM. Trimming took off 4 bases at V and 2 bases at J, with 16 bases between the two ends. The chain's CDR3 is CASSSISGRVTDTQYF. CDR3 in DNA: TGTGCCAGCAGTTCCATCTCGGGACGAGTCACAGATACGCAGTATTTT.

This clonotype occurred a few times. This chain joins TRBV9 and TRBJ2-5, with 8 bases lining up with TRBD2. Germline trimming cut 4 bases from V and 4 bases from J; bases unmatched to any gene: 15. The CDR3 consists of 17 residues. Germline CDR1 and CDR2: SGDLS and YYNGEE. As DNA, the CDR3 is TGTGCCAGCAGCCCCCCAGGACTAGCCGCCTCAAGAGAGACCCAGTACTTC. The encoded protein is CASSPPGLAASRETQYF. The full variable domain, in which reference TRBV9 and TRBJ2-5 provide the parts outside the CDR3, is DSGVTQTPKHLITATGQRVTLRCSPRSGDLSVYWYQQSLDQGLQFLIQYYNGEERAKGNILERFSAQQFPDLHSELNLSSLELGDSALYFCASSPPGLAASRETQYFGPGTRLLVL.